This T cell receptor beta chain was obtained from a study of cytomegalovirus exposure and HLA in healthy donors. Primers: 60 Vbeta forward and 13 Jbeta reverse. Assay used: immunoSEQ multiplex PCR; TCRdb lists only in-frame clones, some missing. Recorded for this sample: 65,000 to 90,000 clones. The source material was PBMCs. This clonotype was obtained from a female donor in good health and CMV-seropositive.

As DNA, the CDR3 is TGTGCCTGGAGGCACCAGCGGGAGGGCCTCTACGAGCAGTACTTC. It codes for CAWRHQREGLYEQYF. The V call is TRBV30, the J call TRBJ2-5, with 10 bases lining up with TRBD2. The assigned J gene may be wrong: the sequence end matches TRBJ2-7 better. The CDR3 is 15 residues long. Germline-derived CDR1 and CDR2 are GTSNPN and SVGIG (reference sequence).